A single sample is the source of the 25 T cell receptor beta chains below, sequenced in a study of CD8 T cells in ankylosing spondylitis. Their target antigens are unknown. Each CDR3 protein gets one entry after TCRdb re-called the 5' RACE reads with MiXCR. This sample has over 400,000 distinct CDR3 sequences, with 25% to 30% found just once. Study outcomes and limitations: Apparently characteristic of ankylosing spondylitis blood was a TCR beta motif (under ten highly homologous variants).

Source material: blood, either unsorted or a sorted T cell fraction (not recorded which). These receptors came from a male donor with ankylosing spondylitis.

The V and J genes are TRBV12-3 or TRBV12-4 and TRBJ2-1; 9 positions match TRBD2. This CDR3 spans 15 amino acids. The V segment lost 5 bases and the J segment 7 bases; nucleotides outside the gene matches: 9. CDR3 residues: CASSPTLAGTNEQFF. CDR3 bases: TGTGCCAGCAGTCCTACCCTAGCGGGAACGAATGAGCAGTTCTTC.

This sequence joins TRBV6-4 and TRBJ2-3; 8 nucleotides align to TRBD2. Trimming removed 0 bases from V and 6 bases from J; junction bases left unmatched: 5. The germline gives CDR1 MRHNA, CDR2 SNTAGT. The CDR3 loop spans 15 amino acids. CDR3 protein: CASSDSGAGADTQYF. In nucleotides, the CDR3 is TGTGCCAGCAGTGACTCGGGAGCGGGAGCCGATACGCAGTATTTT.

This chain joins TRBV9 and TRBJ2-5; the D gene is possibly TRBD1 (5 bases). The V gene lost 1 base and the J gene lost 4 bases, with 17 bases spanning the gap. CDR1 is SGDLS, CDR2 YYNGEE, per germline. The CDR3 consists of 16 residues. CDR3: CASSVRALRGTETQYF. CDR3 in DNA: TGTGCCAGCAGCGTAAGGGCCCTTAGGGGCACAGAGACCCAGTACTTC. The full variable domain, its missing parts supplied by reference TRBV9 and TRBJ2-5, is DSGVTQTPKHLITATGQRVTLRCSPRSGDLSVYWYQQSLDQGLQFLIQYYNGEERAKGNILERFSAQQFPDLHSELNLSSLELGDSALYFCASSVRALRGTETQYFGPGTRLLVL.

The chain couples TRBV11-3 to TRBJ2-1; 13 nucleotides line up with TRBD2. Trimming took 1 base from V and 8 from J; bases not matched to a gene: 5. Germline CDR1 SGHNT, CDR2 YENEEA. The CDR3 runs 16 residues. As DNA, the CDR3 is TGTGCCAGCAGCTTAGTCACTAGCGGGAGGGTTCATGAGCAGTTCTTC. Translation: CASSLVTSGRVHEQFF.

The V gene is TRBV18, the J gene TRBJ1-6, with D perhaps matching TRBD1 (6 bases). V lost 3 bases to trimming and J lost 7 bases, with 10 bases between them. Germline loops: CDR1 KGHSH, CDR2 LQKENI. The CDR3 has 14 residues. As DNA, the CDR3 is TGTGCCAGCTCACCCACAGGGACCAATTCACCCCTCCACTTT. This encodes CASSPTGTNSPLHF. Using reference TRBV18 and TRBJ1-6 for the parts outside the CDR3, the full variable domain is NAGVMQNPRHLVRRRGQEARLRCSPMKGHSHVYWYRQLPEEGLKFMVYLQKENIIDESGMPKERFSAEFPKEGPSILRIQQVVRGDSAAYFCASSPTGTNSPLHFGNGTRLTVT.

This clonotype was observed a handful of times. Here the CDR3 DNA reads TGCAGTGCTAGCCCAGGAGGTGACACTGAAGCTTTCTTT. This encodes CSASPGGDTEAFF. The J gene is TRBJ1-1, the V gene TRBV20-1, with D unresolved. CDR1 is DFQATT and CDR2 is SNEGSKA in the germline V gene (reference sequence). Trimming took 3 bases from V and 3 from J, leaving 11 bases between them. This CDR3 region has 13 residues.

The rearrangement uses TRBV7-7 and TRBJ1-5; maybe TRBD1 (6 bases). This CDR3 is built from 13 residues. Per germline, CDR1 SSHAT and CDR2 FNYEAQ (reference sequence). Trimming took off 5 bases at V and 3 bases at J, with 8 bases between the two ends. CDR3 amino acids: CASSTGNNQPQHF. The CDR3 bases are TGTGCCAGCAGCACAGGGAACAATCAGCCCCAGCATTTT.

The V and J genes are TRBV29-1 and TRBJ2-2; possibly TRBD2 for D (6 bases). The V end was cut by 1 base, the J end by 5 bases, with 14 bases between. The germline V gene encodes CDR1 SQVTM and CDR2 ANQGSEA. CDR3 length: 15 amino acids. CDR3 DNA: TGCAGCGTTGAAGTAGTCAGAGGGAGGACCGGGGAGCTGTTTTTT. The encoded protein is CSVEVVRGRTGELFF.

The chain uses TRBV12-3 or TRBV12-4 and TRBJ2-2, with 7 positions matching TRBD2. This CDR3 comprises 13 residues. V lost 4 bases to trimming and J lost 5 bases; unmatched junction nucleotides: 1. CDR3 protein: CASSSRETGELFF. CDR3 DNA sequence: TGTGCCAGCAGTTCGCGGGAGACCGGGGAGCTGTTTTTT.

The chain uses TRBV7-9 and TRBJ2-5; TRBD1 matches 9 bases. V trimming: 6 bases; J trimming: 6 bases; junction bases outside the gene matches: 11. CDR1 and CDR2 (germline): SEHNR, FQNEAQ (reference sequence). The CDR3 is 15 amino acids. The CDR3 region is CASRAGTGNEKTQYF. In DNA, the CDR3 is TGTGCCAGCAGGGCCGGGACAGGGAATGAAAAGACCCAGTACTTC.

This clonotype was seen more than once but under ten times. The CDR3: CASSLYLSSPLHF. The CDR3 DNA reads as TGTGCCAGCAGCCTCTATTTGTCTTCACCCCTCCACTTT. The chain joins TRBV7-9 to TRBJ1-6; D gene unclear. The CDR3 extends over 13 amino acids. Germline V gene sequence: CDR1 SEHNR, CDR2 FQNEAQ (reference sequence). With 5 bases removed from V and 9 bases from J, the gap between germline ends came to 11 bases.

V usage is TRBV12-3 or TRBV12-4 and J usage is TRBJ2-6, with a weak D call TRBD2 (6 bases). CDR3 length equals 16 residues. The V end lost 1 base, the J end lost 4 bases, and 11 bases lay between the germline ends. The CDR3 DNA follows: TGTGCCAGCAGTTTAGGGGGGGTTTCCGGGGCCAACGTCCTGACTTTC. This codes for CASSLGGVSGANVLTF.

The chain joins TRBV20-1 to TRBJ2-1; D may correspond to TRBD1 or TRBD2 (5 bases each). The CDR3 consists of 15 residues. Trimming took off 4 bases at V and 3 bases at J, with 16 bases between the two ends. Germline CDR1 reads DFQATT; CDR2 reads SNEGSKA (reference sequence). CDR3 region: CSAIGGTGIYNEQFF. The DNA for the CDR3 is TGCAGTGCTATTGGGGGTACGGGTATCTACAATGAGCAGTTCTTC.

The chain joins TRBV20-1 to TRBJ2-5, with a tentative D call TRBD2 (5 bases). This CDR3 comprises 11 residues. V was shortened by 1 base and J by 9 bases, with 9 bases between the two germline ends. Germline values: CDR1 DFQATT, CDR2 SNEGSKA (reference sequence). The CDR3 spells CSARGEWAQYF. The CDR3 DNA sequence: TGCAGTGCTAGAGGGGAGTGGGCCCAGTACTTC.

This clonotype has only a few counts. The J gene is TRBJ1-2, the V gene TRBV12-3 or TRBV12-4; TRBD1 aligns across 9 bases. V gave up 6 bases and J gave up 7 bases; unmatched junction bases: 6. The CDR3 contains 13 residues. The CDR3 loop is CASSRQGVFGYTF. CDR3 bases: TGTGCCAGCAGCAGACAGGGGGTCTTTGGCTACACCTTC.

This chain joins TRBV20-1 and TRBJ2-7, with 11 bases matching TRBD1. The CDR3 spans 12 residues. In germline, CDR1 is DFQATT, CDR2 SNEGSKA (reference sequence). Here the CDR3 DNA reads TGCATGGGGACAGGGGGTGTGGACGAGCAGTACTTC. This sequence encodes CMGTGGVDEQYF.

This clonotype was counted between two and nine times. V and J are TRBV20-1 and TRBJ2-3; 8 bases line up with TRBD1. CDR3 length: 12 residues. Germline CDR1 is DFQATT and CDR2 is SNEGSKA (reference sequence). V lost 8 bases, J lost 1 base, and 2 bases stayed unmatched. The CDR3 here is CSMTGGTDTQYF. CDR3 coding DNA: TGCAGTATGACAGGGGGCACAGATACGCAGTATTTT.

This CDR3 is CASSLVLGNSPLHF. The CDR3 nucleotides read TGTGCCAGCAGCTTAGTGCTAGGAAATTCACCCCTCCACTTT. The genes are TRBV7-8 and TRBJ1-6, with D hard to call. The V end was cut by 1 base, the J end by 7 bases, with 8 bases between. The CDR3 extends over 14 amino acids. The germline CDR1 and CDR2 sequences are SGHVS and FQNEAQ.

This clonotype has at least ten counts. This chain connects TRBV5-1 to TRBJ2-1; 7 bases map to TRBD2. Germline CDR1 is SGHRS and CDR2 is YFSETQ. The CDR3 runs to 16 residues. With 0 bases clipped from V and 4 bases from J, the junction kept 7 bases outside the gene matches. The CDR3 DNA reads TGCGCCAGCAGCTTGGGGGTGGCAGCGGGGTACAATGAGCAGTTCTTC. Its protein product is CASSLGVAAGYNEQFF.

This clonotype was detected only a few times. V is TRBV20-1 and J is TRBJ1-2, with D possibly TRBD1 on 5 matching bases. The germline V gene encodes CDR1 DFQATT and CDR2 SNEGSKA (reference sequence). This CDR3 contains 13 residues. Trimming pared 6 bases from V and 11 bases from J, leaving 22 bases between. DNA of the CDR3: TGCAGTGCCGCGGCAGGGACCTCTTATAGGTACACCTTC. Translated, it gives CSAAAGTSYRYTF.

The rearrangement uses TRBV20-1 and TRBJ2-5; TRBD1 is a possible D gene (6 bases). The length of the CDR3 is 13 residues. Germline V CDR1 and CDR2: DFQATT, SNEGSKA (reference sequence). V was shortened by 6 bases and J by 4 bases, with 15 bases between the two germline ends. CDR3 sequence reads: CSANPGTLETQYF. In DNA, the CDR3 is TGCAGTGCAAACCCCGGGACACTAGAGACCCAGTACTTC.

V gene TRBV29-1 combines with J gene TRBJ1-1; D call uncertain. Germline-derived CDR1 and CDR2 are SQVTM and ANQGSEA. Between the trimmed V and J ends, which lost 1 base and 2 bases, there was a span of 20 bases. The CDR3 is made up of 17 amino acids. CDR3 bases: TGCAGCGTTGAAGGATTTCAAGGCAGCGGCCTTAACACTGAAGCTTTCTTT. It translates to CSVEGFQGSGLNTEAFF.

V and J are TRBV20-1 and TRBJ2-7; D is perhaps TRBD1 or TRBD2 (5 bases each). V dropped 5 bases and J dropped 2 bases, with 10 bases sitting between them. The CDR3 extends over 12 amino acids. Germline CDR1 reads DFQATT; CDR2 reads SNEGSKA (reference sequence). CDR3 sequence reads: CSAGTGTYEQYV. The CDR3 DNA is TGCAGTGCTGGGACGGGGACCTACGAGCAGTACGTC.

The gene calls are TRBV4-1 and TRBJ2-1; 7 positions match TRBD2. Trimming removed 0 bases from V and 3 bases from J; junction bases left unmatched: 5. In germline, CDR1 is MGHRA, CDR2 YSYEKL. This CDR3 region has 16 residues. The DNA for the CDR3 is TGCGCCAGCAGCCAAGATTTGGTAGCGGGCTACAATGAGCAGTTCTTC. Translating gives CASSQDLVAGYNEQFF.

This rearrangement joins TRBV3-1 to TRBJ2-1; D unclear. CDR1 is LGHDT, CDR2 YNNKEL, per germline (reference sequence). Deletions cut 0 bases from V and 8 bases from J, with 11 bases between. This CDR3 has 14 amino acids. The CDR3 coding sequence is TGTGCCAGCAGCCAAGATCTGGAGAGCCATGAGCAGTTCTTC. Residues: CASSQDLESHEQFF.